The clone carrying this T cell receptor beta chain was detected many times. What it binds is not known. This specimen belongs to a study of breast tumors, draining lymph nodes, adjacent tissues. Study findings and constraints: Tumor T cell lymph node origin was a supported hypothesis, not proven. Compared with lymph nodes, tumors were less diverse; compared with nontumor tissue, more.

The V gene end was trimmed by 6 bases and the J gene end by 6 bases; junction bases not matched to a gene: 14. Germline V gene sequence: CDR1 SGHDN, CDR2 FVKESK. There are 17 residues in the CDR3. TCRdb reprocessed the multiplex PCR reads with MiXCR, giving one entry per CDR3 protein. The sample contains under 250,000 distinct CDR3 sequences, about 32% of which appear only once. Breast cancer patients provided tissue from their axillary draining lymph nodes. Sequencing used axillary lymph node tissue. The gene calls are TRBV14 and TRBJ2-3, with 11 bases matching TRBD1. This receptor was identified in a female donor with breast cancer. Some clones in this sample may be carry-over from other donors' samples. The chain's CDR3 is CASSLRQRTGGADTQYF. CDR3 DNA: TGTGCCAGCAGTCTAAGACAAAGGACAGGGGGCGCGGATACGCAGTATTTT.